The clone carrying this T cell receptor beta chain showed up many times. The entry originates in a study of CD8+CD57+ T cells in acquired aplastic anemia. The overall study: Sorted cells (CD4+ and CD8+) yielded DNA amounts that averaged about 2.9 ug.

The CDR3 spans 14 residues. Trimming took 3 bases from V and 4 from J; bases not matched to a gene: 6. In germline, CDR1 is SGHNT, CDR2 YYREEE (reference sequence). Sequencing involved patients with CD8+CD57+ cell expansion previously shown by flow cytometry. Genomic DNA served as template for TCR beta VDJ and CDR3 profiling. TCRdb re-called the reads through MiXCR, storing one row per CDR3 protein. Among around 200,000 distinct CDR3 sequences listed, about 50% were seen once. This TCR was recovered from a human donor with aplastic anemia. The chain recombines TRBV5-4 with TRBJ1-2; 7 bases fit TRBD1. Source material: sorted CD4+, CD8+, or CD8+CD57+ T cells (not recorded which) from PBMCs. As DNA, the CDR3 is TGTGCCAGCAGCTATGGGACAGAAGTCTATGGCTACACCTTC. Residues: CASSYGTEVYGYTF.